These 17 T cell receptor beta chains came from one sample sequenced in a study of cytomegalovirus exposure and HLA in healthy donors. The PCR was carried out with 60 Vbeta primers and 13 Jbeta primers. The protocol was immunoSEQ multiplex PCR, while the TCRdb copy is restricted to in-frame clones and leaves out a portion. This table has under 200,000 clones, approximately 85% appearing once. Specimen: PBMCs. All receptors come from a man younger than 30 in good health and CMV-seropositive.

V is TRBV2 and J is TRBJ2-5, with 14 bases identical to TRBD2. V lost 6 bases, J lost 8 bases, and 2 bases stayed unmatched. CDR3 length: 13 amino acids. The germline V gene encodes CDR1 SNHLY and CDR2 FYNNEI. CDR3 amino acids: CASRGTSGGTQYF. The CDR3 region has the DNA TGTGCCAGCAGGGGGACTAGCGGGGGTACCCAGTACTTC.

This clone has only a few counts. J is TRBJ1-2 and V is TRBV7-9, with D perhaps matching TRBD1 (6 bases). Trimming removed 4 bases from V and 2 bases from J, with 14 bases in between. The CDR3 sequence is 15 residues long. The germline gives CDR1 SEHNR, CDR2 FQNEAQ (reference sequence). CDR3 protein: CASSSPAQGNYGYTF. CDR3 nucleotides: TGTGCCAGCAGCTCCCCCGCACAGGGAAACTATGGCTACACCTTC.

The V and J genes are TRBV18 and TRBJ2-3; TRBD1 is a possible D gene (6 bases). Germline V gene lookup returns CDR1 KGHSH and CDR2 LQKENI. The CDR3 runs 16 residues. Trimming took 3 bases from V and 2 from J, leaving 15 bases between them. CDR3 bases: TGTGCCAGCTCACCTATACGGGACACCTTCACAGATACGCAGTATTTT. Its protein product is CASSPIRDTFTDTQYF. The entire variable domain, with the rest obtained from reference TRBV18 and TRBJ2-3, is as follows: NAGVMQNPRHLVRRRGQEARLRCSPMKGHSHVYWYRQLPEEGLKFMVYLQKENIIDESGMPKERFSAEFPKEGPSILRIQQVVRGDSAAYFCASSPIRDTFTDTQYFGPGTRLTVL.

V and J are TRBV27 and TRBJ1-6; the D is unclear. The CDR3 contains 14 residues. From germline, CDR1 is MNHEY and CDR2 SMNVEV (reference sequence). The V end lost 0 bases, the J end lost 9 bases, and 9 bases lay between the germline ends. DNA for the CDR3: TGTGCCAGCAGTTTATCGTCAGGTATTTCACCCCTCCACTTT. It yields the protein CASSLSSGISPLHF.

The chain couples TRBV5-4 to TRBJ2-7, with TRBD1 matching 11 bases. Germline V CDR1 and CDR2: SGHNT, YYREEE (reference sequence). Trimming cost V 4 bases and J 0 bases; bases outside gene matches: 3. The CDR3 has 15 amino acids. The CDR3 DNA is TGTGCCAGCAGCCGGGGACAGGGGGGCTCCTACGAGCAGTACTTC. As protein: CASSRGQGGSYEQYF.

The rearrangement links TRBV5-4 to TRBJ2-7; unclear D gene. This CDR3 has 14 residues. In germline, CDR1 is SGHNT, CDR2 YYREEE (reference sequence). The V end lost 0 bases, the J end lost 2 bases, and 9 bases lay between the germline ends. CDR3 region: CASSLAVNTYEQYF. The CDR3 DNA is TGTGCCAGCAGCTTGGCCGTTAACACCTACGAGCAGTACTTC. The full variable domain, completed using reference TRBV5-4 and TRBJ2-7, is ETGVTQSPTHLIKTRGQQVTLRCSSQSGHNTVSWYQQALGQGPQFIFQYYREEENGRGNFPPRFSGLQFPNYSSELNVNALELDDSALYLCASSLAVNTYEQYFGPGTRLTVT.

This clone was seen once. The chain's CDR3 is CASSFDRDEQYF. DNA of the CDR3: TGTGCCAGCAGCTTTGACAGGGACGAGCAGTACTTC. The chain employs TRBV7-8 and TRBJ2-7; TRBD1 aligns across 7 bases. The CDR3 covers 12 residues. J gave up 5 bases and V 3 bases, and 1 base lay outside the gene matches. CDR1 and CDR2 (germline): SGHVS, FQNEAQ.

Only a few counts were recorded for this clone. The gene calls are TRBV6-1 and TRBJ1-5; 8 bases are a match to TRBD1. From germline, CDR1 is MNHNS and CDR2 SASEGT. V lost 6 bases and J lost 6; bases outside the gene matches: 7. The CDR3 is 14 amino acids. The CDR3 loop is CASRYTGGAQPQHF. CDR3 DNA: TGTGCCAGCAGGTACACAGGGGGAGCTCAGCCCCAGCATTTT.

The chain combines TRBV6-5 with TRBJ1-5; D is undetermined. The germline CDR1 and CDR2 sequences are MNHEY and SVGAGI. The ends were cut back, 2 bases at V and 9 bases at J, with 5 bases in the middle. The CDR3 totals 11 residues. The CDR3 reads CASSYGGPQHF. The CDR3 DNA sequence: TGTGCCAGCAGTTACGGAGGGCCCCAGCATTTT.

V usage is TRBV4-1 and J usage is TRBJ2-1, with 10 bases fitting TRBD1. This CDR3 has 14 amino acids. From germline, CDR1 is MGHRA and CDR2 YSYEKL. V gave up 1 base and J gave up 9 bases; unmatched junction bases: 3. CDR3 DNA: TGCGCCAGCAGCCAAGGACAGGGGGCGAGTGAGCAGTTCTTC. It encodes CASSQGQGASEQFF.

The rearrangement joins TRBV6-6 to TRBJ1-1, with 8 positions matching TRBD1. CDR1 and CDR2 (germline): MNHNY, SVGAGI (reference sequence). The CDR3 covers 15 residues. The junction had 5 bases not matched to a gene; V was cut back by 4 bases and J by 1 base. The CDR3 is CASSLSGTGNTEAFF. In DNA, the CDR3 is TGTGCCAGCAGTTTGTCCGGGACAGGGAACACTGAAGCTTTCTTT.

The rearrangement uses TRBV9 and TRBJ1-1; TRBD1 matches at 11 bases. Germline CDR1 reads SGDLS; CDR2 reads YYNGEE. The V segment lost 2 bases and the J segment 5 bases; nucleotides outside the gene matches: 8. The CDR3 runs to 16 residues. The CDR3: CASSVRDRGWITEAFF. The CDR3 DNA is TGTGCCAGCAGCGTTCGGGACAGGGGGTGGATTACTGAAGCTTTCTTT.

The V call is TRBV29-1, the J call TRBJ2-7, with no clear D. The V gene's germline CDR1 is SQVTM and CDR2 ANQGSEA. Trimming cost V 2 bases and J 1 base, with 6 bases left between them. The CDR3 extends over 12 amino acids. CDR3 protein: CSVETLSYEQYF. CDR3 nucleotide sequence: TGCAGCGTTGAAACGCTATCCTACGAGCAGTACTTC.

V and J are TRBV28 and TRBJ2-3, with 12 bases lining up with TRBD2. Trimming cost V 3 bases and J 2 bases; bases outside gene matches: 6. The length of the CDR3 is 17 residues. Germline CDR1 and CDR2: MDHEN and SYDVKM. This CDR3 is CASSFLLAGGITDTQYF. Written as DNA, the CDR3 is TGTGCCAGCAGTTTTCTACTAGCGGGGGGTATCACAGATACGCAGTATTTT.

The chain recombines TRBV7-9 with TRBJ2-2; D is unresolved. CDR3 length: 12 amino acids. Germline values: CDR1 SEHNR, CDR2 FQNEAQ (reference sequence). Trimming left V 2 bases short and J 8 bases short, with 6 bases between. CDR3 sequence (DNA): TGTGCCAGCAGCTTAATTCTAGGGGAGCTGTTTTTT. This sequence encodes CASSLILGELFF. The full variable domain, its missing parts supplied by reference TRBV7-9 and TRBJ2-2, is DTGVSQNPRHKITKRGQNVTFRCDPISEHNRLYWYRQTLGQGPEFLTYFQNEAQLEKSRLLSDRFSAERPKGSFSTLEIQRTEQGDSAMYLCASSLILGELFFGEGSRLTVL.

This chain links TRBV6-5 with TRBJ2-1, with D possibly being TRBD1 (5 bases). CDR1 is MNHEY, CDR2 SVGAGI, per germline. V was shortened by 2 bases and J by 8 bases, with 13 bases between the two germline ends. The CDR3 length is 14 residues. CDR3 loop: CASSYGAVMDEQFF. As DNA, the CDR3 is TGTGCCAGCAGTTACGGGGCGGTCATGGATGAGCAGTTCTTC.

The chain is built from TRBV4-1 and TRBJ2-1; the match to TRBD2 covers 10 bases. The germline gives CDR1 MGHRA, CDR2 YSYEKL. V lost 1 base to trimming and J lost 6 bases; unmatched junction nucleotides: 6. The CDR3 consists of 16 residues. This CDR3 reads CASSQGSGGALNEQFF. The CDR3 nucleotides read TGCGCCAGCAGCCAAGGCAGCGGGGGGGCCCTCAATGAGCAGTTCTTC.